These 28 T cell receptor beta chains share one sample of origin, sequenced in a study of molecular identifiers for immune sequencing clone quantification. A single record per CDR3 protein comes from TCRdb applying MiXCR to the PCR reads. The sample has some 9,000 distinct CDR3 sequences, 13% to 15% seen once. The sequencing sample was made of naive CD8+ T cells from blood, with Jurkat cell RNA spiked in. Subset meaning: FACS-sorted CD8+CD4-CCR7+CD45RA+ naive T cells. The receptors stem from a human donor in good health. Some libraries in this study had Jurkat cell RNA spiked in.

A word on this clonotype: A much larger clone lies one base from this, so it may be a read error. The V gene is TRBV7-9, the J gene TRBJ2-7; perhaps TRBD2 as D (5 bases). From germline, CDR1 is SEHNR and CDR2 FQNEAQ (reference sequence). The CDR3 is made up of 12 amino acids. Trimming shortened V by 4 bases and J by 6 bases, and 10 bases separated the two germline ends. This chain's CDR3 is CASSSPAGEQYF. The CDR3 DNA reads as TGTGCCAGCAGCTCCCCCGCGGGCGAGCAGTACTTC.

In its sample, this clonotype is medium-sized. The chain carries TRBV5-1 and TRBJ1-1; D call uncertain. Germline CDR1 and CDR2: SGHRS and YFSETQ. V dropped 2 bases and J dropped 1 base, with 9 bases sitting between them. The CDR3 consists of 14 residues. The CDR3 coding sequence is TGCGCCAGCAGCTTCGGAAACCCGAACACTGAAGCTTTCTTT. It yields the protein CASSFGNPNTEAFF.

This clonotype is termed medium-sized. The chain links TRBV6-2 or TRBV6-3 to TRBJ2-5; D call uncertain. This CDR3 is 12 amino acids long. The germline V gene encodes CDR1 MNHEY and CDR2 SVGEGT. V was pared by 5 bases and J by 4 bases, with 8 bases between. CDR3 region: CASSLLLETQYF. CDR3 DNA sequence: TGTGCCAGCAGTCTCCTCTTAGAGACCCAGTACTTC.

As to this clonotype: A much larger clone differs from this one at a single base, so this may be a read error. The DNA is left out, because the CDR3 cannot be placed on it with certainty; the CDR3 is given as TCRdb lists it. The CDR3 loop reads CASSTSSSGKTCNEQFF. The chain couples TRBV28 to TRBJ2-1; no DNA check was done on the table's D call, TRBD2. CDR1 and CDR2 from the germline V gene are MDHEN and SYDVKM. The CDR3 is 17 residues long, ends included.

The chain joins TRBV5-1 to TRBJ2-3, with D possibly TRBD1 on 5 matching bases. The CDR3 spans 15 residues. Between the trimmed V and J ends, which lost 8 bases and 3 bases, there was a span of 19 bases. Per germline, CDR1 SGHRS and CDR2 YFSETQ. This CDR3 is CARGPTGYGTDTQYF. DNA for the CDR3: TGCGCCAGGGGCCCAACAGGATACGGTACAGATACGCAGTATTTT.

This clonotype is labeled as medium-sized. The rearrangement joins TRBV28 to TRBJ2-5; 10 nucleotides align to TRBD2. V gave up 7 bases and J gave up 5 bases; unmatched junction bases: 7. The CDR3 contains 14 residues. CDR1 MDHEN and CDR2 SYDVKM come from the germline V gene. The chain's CDR3 is CASKSGRAGETQYF. The CDR3, as DNA: TGTGCCAGCAAAAGCGGGAGGGCAGGGGAGACCCAGTACTTC.

Worth noting for this clonotype: Relative to the germline gene, one junction end is altered; a read error may explain this. This chain uses TRBV4-1 with TRBJ2-1; a weak D match, TRBD1 (6 bases). Per germline, CDR1 MGHRA and CDR2 YSYEKL. The CDR3 totals 13 residues. The CDR3 DNA sequence: TGCGCCTGCAGCCAGAACAGGGAGAATGAGCAGTTCTTC. Amino acids: CACSQNRENEQFF.

V usage is TRBV6-5 and J usage is TRBJ2-3; possibly TRBD2 for D (6 bases). The germline V gene has CDR1 MNHEY and CDR2 SVGAGI. V dropped 11 bases and J dropped 4 bases, with 25 bases sitting between them. CDR3 length: 16 amino acids. In DNA, the CDR3 is TGTGCCGGCGCCGTTATAGCGGACGGGGTAGCAGATACGCAGTATTTT. Its protein product is CAGAVIADGVADTQYF.

By share, this clonotype ranks as medium-sized (0.01 to 0.1%). The chain is built from TRBV4-1 and TRBJ2-1; 7 nucleotides match TRBD1. The trim removed 4 bases at V and 7 bases at J, leaving 4 bases unmatched. There are 13 residues in the CDR3. From germline, CDR1 is MGHRA and CDR2 YSYEKL. CDR3 in amino acids: CASSPGQSNEQFF. The CDR3 nucleotides read TGCGCCAGCAGCCCGGGACAGTCAAATGAGCAGTTCTTC.

The chain employs TRBV7-9 and TRBJ2-4; 12 nucleotides align to TRBD1. Germline V gives CDR1 SEHNR, CDR2 FQNEAQ (reference sequence). The CDR3 extends over 16 amino acids. Trimming cost V 5 bases and J 9 bases; bases outside gene matches: 11. The DNA for the CDR3 is TGTGCCAGCAGCATGGGACAGGGGGCCATAACAACCATTCAGTACTTC. Protein: CASSMGQGAITTIQYF.

By share, this clonotype counts as medium-sized (0.01 to 0.1%). This sequence joins TRBV2 and TRBJ2-4, with TRBD2 matching over 9 bases. This CDR3 is built from 16 residues. Germline-derived CDR1 and CDR2 are SNHLY and FYNNEI. V trimming: 1 base; J trimming: 8 bases; junction bases outside the gene matches: 9. DNA for the CDR3: TGTGCCAGCAGTGAAGAGTCGGGACTAGCTTGGCACATTCAGTACTTC. It translates to CASSEESGLAWHIQYF. Full variable domain (missing parts from reference TRBV2 and TRBJ2-4): EPEVTQTPSHQVTQMGQEVILRCVPISNHLYFYWYRQILGQKVEFLVSFYNNEISEKSEIFDDQFSVERPDGSNFTLKIRSTKLEDSAMYFCASSEESGLAWHIQYFGAGTRLSVL.

Ten or more counts support this clonotype. This chain connects TRBV6-2 or TRBV6-3 to TRBJ2-7; 10 nucleotides agree with TRBD1. CDR3 size: 16 residues. In germline, CDR1 is MNHEY, CDR2 SVGEGT. Trimming at V came to 0 bases and at J to 5 bases, leaving 7 bases not matched to a gene. The CDR3 here is CASSYSPGQGSHEQYF. The CDR3 region has the DNA TGTGCCAGCAGTTACTCTCCGGGACAGGGGTCCCACGAGCAGTACTTC.

This clonotype has at least ten counts. The rearrangement joins TRBV7-9 to TRBJ1-1; D not certain. The ends were cut back, 7 bases at V and 8 bases at J, with 14 bases in the middle. This CDR3 region has 12 residues. The germline V gene encodes CDR1 SEHNR and CDR2 FQNEAQ (reference sequence). CDR3 protein: CASISTWSEAFF. The CDR3 DNA follows: TGTGCCAGCATCAGCACCTGGTCCGAAGCTTTCTTT.

In regard to this clonotype: This may be a read error, as it is one base from a much larger clone. The chain couples TRBV20-1 to TRBJ2-1; 8 nucleotides align to TRBD2. The germline CDR1 and CDR2 sequences are DFQATT and SNEGSKA (reference sequence). The CDR3 has 16 residues. The CDR3 region has the DNA TGCAGTGCTAGAGATCCGTCCGGGAGGGCCTACAATGAGCAGCTCTTC. This translates into CSARDPSGRAYNEQLF.

In its sample, this clonotype was seen many times. The CDR3 loop reads CASSEGGTSGTSDSNEQFF. CDR3 coding DNA: TGTGCCAGCAGTGAAGGTGGGACTAGCGGGACCTCAGATTCCAATGAGCAGTTCTTC. V usage is TRBV2 and J usage is TRBJ2-1, with 13 bases matching TRBD2. The CDR3 contains 19 residues. The V gene's germline CDR1 is SNHLY and CDR2 FYNNEI. After removal of 1 base from V and 6 bases from J, the junction contained 12 bases not matched to a gene.

Judged by abundance, this clonotype is medium-sized. This sequence joins TRBV10-3 and TRBJ2-1; perhaps TRBD1 as D (8 bases). Trimming cost V 10 bases and J 5 bases, with 27 bases left between them. This CDR3 region has 17 residues. Per germline, CDR1 ENHRY and CDR2 SYGVKD. The DNA for the CDR3 is TGTGCCACCGGACAGGGATTAGGACTAGGGCTCGACAATGAGCAGTTCTTC. It translates to CATGQGLGLGLDNEQFF.

This clonotype was seen many times. This sequence joins TRBV20-1 and TRBJ2-7; D gene unclear. From germline, CDR1 is DFQATT and CDR2 SNEGSKA (reference sequence). The CDR3 loop spans 11 amino acids. V lost 3 bases and J lost 0, with 3 bases in between. CDR3 DNA sequence: TGCAGTGCTAGCCCCTCCTACGAGCAGTACTTC. It yields the protein CSASPSYEQYF.

This clonotype has a count of ten or more. The chain is built from TRBV12-3 or TRBV12-4 and TRBJ2-1; weak D call: TRBD1 (5 bases). The CDR3 runs 13 residues. V lost 1 base and J lost 16, with 17 bases in between. CDR3 bases: TGTGCCAGCAGTTTAGTTTTGGGGCACGGCTGCTTCTTC. Translated, it gives CASSLVLGHGCFF.

Concerning this clonotype: Relative to the germline gene, one junction end is altered; a read error may explain this. This sequence joins TRBV6-5 and TRBJ1-5; tentative D call: TRBD1 (5 bases). Germline V gene sequence: CDR1 MNHEY, CDR2 SVGAGI. This CDR3 has 16 residues. This CDR3 is CAGRESQTEVNQPQHF. CDR3 sequence (DNA): TGTGCCGGCAGGGAATCACAGACGGAGGTAAATCAGCCCCAGCATTTT.

Note on this clonotype: Likely a read error: the CDR3 ends without its conserved phenylalanine or tryptophan. The rearrangement links TRBV5-1 to TRBJ1-2; no clear D. The CDR3 spans 13 residues. In germline, CDR1 is SGHRS, CDR2 YFSETQ. The V end lost 4 bases, the J end lost 3 bases, and 10 bases lay between the germline ends. The CDR3 region is CASSPQWDYGYTS. The CDR3 bases are TGCGCCAGCAGCCCACAGTGGGACTATGGCTACACCTCC.

This clonotype was recorded at least ten times. V and J are TRBV5-4 and TRBJ2-2, with 10 bases matching TRBD1. This CDR3 spans 16 amino acids. Per germline, CDR1 SGHNT and CDR2 YYREEE (reference sequence). The junction had 8 bases not matched to a gene; V was cut back by 2 bases and J by 7 bases. Here the CDR3 DNA reads TGTGCCAGCAGCTTTGTGACAGGGGGCATCGGCGGGGAGCTGTTTTTT. This codes for CASSFVTGGIGGELFF.

Judged by abundance, this clonotype is medium-sized. The chain is built from TRBV28 and TRBJ2-7; the match to TRBD1 covers 7 bases. With 6 bases clipped from V and 3 bases from J, the junction kept 20 bases outside the gene matches. This CDR3 is 18 amino acids long. From germline, CDR1 is MDHEN and CDR2 SYDVKM. CDR3 coding DNA: TGTGCCAGCAGCCTCGGGACAGCCGTGAACATGGGCTACTACGAGCAGTACTTC. It encodes CASSLGTAVNMGYYEQYF. Filled out from reference TRBV28 and TRBJ2-7, the complete variable domain reads DVKVTQSSRYLVKRTGEKVFLECVQDMDHENMFWYRQDPGLGLRLIYFSYDVKMKEKGDIPEGYSVSREKKERFSLILESASTNQTSMYLCASSLGTAVNMGYYEQYFGPGTRLTVT.

This clonotype is labeled medium-sized. V is TRBV19 and J is TRBJ2-3; 9 bases agree with TRBD1. Germline V CDR1 and CDR2: LNHDA, SQIVND (reference sequence). The CDR3 consists of 16 residues. Trimming at V came to 5 bases and at J to 3 bases, leaving 9 bases not matched to a gene. The CDR3 bases are TGTGCCAGTAGTTCCCCGGACAGGGGATCGACAGATACGCAGTATTTT. This translates into CASSSPDRGSTDTQYF.

In this sample, this clonotype turned up many times. CDR3 coding DNA: TGTGCCAGCAGTTGGGTCCAGAGGAATGAGCAGTTCTTC. Translating gives CASSWVQRNEQFF. The rearrangement links TRBV6-2 or TRBV6-3 to TRBJ2-1, with no clear D. The germline V gene has CDR1 MNHEY and CDR2 SVGEGT. The germline V and J ends were trimmed by 4 bases and 7 bases, with 11 bases remaining between them. The CDR3 contains 13 residues.

In its sample, this clonotype is medium-sized. The rearrangement uses TRBV20-1 and TRBJ1-5; tentatively, D is TRBD1 (5 bases). CDR1 and CDR2 (germline): DFQATT, SNEGSKA (reference sequence). This CDR3 contains 19 residues. Trimming cost V 3 bases and J 0 bases, with 24 bases left between them. CDR3 region: CSARGGDSAVPDSNQPQHF. CDR3 coding DNA: TGCAGTGCTAGGGGGGGAGACAGTGCGGTCCCTGATAGCAATCAGCCCCAGCATTTT.

A note on this clonotype: A clone one base away is much larger, so this may be a read error. V is TRBV6-4 and J is TRBJ1-2, with D maybe TRBD1 (6 bases). The CDR3 consists of 15 residues. The germline gives CDR1 MRHNA, CDR2 SNTAGT. Trimming removed 5 bases from V and 2 bases from J, with 15 bases in between. CDR3 protein: CASSPGAGRNYGYTF. CDR3 sequence (DNA): TGTGCCAGCAGTCCGGGGGCAGGGAGAAACTATGGCTACACCTTC.

By sample fraction, this clonotype is medium-sized. The rearrangement links TRBV6-2 or TRBV6-3 to TRBJ2-7; D call uncertain. Germline CDR1 reads MNHEY; CDR2 reads SVGEGT. V lost 8 bases, J lost 2 bases, and 10 bases lay in between. The CDR3 totals 12 residues. As DNA, the CDR3 is TGTGCCAGCGTCTCGTCGGCCTACGAGCAGTACTTC. As protein: CASVSSAYEQYF.

This clonotype is medium-sized (0.01 to 0.1%). The CDR3 loop is CASRTSVVATDTQYF. The CDR3 DNA follows: TGCGCCAGCAGAACTAGCGTTGTAGCCACAGATACGCAGTATTTT. This chain connects TRBV4-3 to TRBJ2-3; 7 bases match TRBD2. The CDR3 spans 15 residues. The V segment lost 6 bases and the J segment 2 bases; nucleotides outside the gene matches: 8. In germline, CDR1 is LGHNA, CDR2 YSLEER.